The 23 T cell receptor beta chains below come from one sample, sequenced in a study of blood T cells in healthy people across ages. Combining a sample-barcoded 5' primer with a J-beta primer mix, a second PCR ran for 7 to 11 cycles. A single record per CDR3 protein comes from TCRdb applying MiXCR to the 5' RACE reads. This repertoire shows around 1,500,000 distinct CDR3 sequences, about 43% found once; its top ten account for roughly 7.9%. Sequenced material: blood. The receptors derive from a woman aged 18 to 35 in good health.

This clonotype was seen more than once but under ten times. The rearrangement joins TRBV3-1 to TRBJ2-1; D gene unclear. Per the germline V gene, CDR1 is LGHDT and CDR2 is YNNKEL (reference sequence). This CDR3 has 17 residues. Deletions cut 1 base from V and 0 bases from J, with 13 bases between. CDR3 DNA sequence: TGTGCCAGCAGCCAAGGAGCCGGCCGAAGCTCCTACAATGAGCAGTTCTTC. Amino acids: CASSQGAGRSSYNEQFF.

CDR3 region: CSVEQGNYGYTF. The CDR3, as DNA: TGCAGCGTAGAACAGGGTAACTATGGCTACACCTTC. V usage is TRBV29-1 and J usage is TRBJ1-2, with a weak D call TRBD1 (6 bases). The CDR3 extends over 12 amino acids. Germline CDR1 reads SQVTM; CDR2 reads ANQGSEA. The germline V and J ends were trimmed by 6 bases and 1 base, with 9 bases remaining between them. Full variable domain (missing parts from reference TRBV29-1 and TRBJ1-2): SAVISQKPSRDICQRGTSLTIQCQVDSQVTMMFWYRQQPGQSLTLIATANQGSEATYESGFVIDKFPISRPNLTFSTLTVSNMSPEDSSIYLCSVEQGNYGYTFGSGTRLTVV.

The rearrangement joins TRBV6-1 to TRBJ2-2, with D unclear. V lost 10 bases, J lost 4 bases, and 19 bases lay in between. The CDR3 totals 15 residues. CDR1 is MNHNS, CDR2 SASEGT, per germline. CDR3 amino acids: CATTTLPSGTGELFF. Here the CDR3 DNA reads TGTGCCACGACGACGCTCCCCTCGGGCACCGGGGAGCTGTTTTTT.

This clonotype came up many times. V is TRBV27 and J is TRBJ1-2, with D uncertain. V was shortened by 6 bases and J by 2 bases, with 16 bases between the two germline ends. The CDR3 is made up of 15 amino acids. Looked up from germline, CDR1 is MNHEY and CDR2 is SMNVEV (reference sequence). The CDR3 spells CASRPSSGSNYGYTF. CDR3 nucleotide sequence: TGTGCCAGCAGACCCTCCAGTGGCAGCAACTATGGCTACACCTTC.

In its sample, this clonotype was seen a few times. The chain has TRBV29-1 and TRBJ1-2, with D possibly matching TRBD1 (6 bases). This CDR3 contains 15 residues. The germline CDR1 and CDR2 sequences are SQVTM and ANQGSEA. The V end lost 7 bases, the J end lost 6 bases, and 24 bases lay between the germline ends. DNA of the CDR3: TGCAGCGCCTCTAGTATAGGGGGGTCTACGAATGGCTACACCTTC. It is translated as CSASSIGGSTNGYTF.

This clonotype was recorded many times. The chain links TRBV5-1 to TRBJ1-1; 7 bases match TRBD1. From germline, CDR1 is SGHRS and CDR2 YFSETQ. Losses at the gene ends were 3 bases for V and 3 bases for J; bases not matched to a gene: 14. This CDR3 spans 17 amino acids. The CDR3 bases are TGCGCCAGCAGCTCCACAGGGGTCAACCTCGTGGACACTGAAGCTTTCTTT. Translated: CASSSTGVNLVDTEAFF.

This chain links TRBV6-5 with TRBJ2-4, with D possibly called TRBD1 or TRBD2 (5 bases each). In germline, CDR1 is MNHEY, CDR2 SVGAGI. The V and J ends lost 6 bases and 2 bases respectively, with 11 bases between them. The CDR3 spans 14 residues. DNA for the CDR3: TGTGCCAGCAGCCGCGAGGGGACCAAAAACATTCAGTACTTC. Its translation: CASSREGTKNIQYF.

In its sample, this clonotype was seen once. The rearrangement uses TRBV14 and TRBJ1-1; 7 bases are a match to TRBD1. The CDR3 loop spans 13 amino acids. Germline lookup yields CDR1 SGHDN and CDR2 FVKESK. J lost 9 bases, V lost 3 bases, and 7 bases had no gene match. The CDR3 DNA follows: TGTGCCAGCAGCCAGGTGGGACAGCCAAAAGCTTTCTTT. It codes for CASSQVGQPKAFF. Looking up the rest from reference TRBV14 and TRBJ1-1 gives the full variable domain: EAGVTQFPSHSVIEKGQTVTLRCDPISGHDNLYWYRRVMGKEIKFLLHFVKESKQDESGMPNNRFLAERTGGTYSTLKVQPAELEDSGVYFCASSQVGQPKAFFGQGTRLTVV.

V is TRBV20-1 and J is TRBJ1-3; 9 bases are a match to TRBD1. Losses at the gene ends were 3 bases for V and 3 bases for J; bases not matched to a gene: 6. This CDR3 has 15 residues. Germline CDR1 is DFQATT and CDR2 is SNEGSKA (reference sequence). CDR3 bases: TGCAGTGCTAGGCCAACAGGGGGCCGTGGAAACACCATATATTTT. It specifies CSARPTGGRGNTIYF.

This chain connects TRBV12-3 or TRBV12-4 to TRBJ2-1, with 8 bases identical to TRBD1. The CDR3 runs 15 residues. The V and J ends lost 0 bases and 7 bases, in that order; junction bases with no gene match: 5. In DNA, the CDR3 is TGTGCCAGCAGTTTAGCCAGGGGGCATCAGAATGAGCAGTTCTTC. Its protein product is CASSLARGHQNEQFF.

V usage is TRBV27 and J usage is TRBJ2-3, with D possibly being TRBD1 or TRBD2 (5 bases each). From germline, CDR1 is MNHEY and CDR2 SMNVEV (reference sequence). The CDR3 has 17 residues. Trimming left V 4 bases short and J 1 base short, with 18 bases between. The CDR3 loop reads CASSSGRRIRGTDTQYF. DNA of the CDR3: TGTGCCAGCAGTTCGGGACGAAGGATCAGAGGCACAGATACGCAGTATTTT.

This clonotype came up a few times. The chain employs TRBV10-1 and TRBJ2-7, with D uncertain. V gave up 5 bases and J gave up 4 bases, with 15 bases separating them. Germline V CDR1 and CDR2: WNHNN, SYGVQD (reference sequence). This CDR3 comprises 14 residues. CDR3 residues: CASSQDPVSYEQYF. CDR3 sequence (DNA): TGCGCCAGCAGTCAGGATCCTGTTTCGTACGAGCAGTACTTC.

This clonotype was seen a few times. The chain joins TRBV5-1 to TRBJ2-2; 7 nucleotides align to TRBD2. Germline CDR1 and CDR2: SGHRS and YFSETQ. The CDR3 has 15 residues. Unmatched junction bases numbered 3, after V lost 3 bases and J lost 1 base. The CDR3 DNA is TGCGCCAGCAGCTCGTCTAGCGGGAACACCGGGGAGCTGTTTTTT. This codes for CASSSSSGNTGELFF.

This clonotype was seen at least ten times. The chain uses TRBV5-1 and TRBJ2-1; D gene ambiguous. Germline CDR1 SGHRS, CDR2 YFSETQ. CDR3 length: 13 amino acids. Trimming took 5 bases from V and 9 from J, leaving 15 bases between them. This chain's CDR3 is CASSPLEVGEQFF. The CDR3 DNA reads as TGCGCCAGCAGTCCACTGGAAGTAGGTGAGCAGTTCTTC. Full variable domain (rest looked up from reference TRBV5-1 and TRBJ2-1): KAGVTQTPRYLIKTRGQQVTLSCSPISGHRSVSWYQQTPGQGLQFLFEYFSETQRNKGNFPGRFSGRQFSNSRSEMNVSTLELGDSALYLCASSPLEVGEQFFGPGTRLTVL.

This clonotype came up a few times. This rearrangement joins TRBV10-3 to TRBJ2-7; 12 nucleotides agree with TRBD2. The V gene's germline CDR1 is ENHRY and CDR2 SYGVKD. V shed 3 bases and J 10 bases; nucleotides not matched to a gene: 7. The CDR3 has 14 amino acids. CDR3 DNA: TGTGCCATCAGTGACGGACTAGCGGGGTCGTCTCAGTACTTC. It encodes CAISDGLAGSSQYF.

This clonotype was recorded a few times. J is TRBJ2-7 and V is TRBV20-1; 11 nucleotides agree with TRBD1. Per germline, CDR1 DFQATT and CDR2 SNEGSKA (reference sequence). V shed 6 bases and J 11 bases; nucleotides not matched to a gene: 18. The CDR3 consists of 15 residues. The CDR3 bases are TGCAGTGCCGCCCAACGAGGGGGACAGGGGGTCAAAAAGTACTTC. This codes for CSAAQRGGQGVKKYF.

This clonotype was observed a handful of times. The rearrangement links TRBV20-1 to TRBJ2-7; maybe TRBD2 (6 bases). The germline gives CDR1 DFQATT, CDR2 SNEGSKA (reference sequence). V gave up 4 bases and J gave up 2 bases, with 21 bases separating them. The CDR3 extends over 16 amino acids. The CDR3 loop is CSATMKFGTGPYEQYF. As DNA, the CDR3 is TGCAGTGCTACCATGAAGTTCGGGACTGGTCCCTACGAGCAGTACTTC.

The J gene is TRBJ2-3, the V gene TRBV6-5; 7 nucleotides agree with TRBD2. CDR1 and CDR2 (germline): MNHEY, SVGAGI. Trimming took 0 bases from V and 2 from J; bases not matched to a gene: 5. There are 16 residues in the CDR3. CDR3 nucleotide sequence: TGTGCCAGCAGTTACTCGAGAAGCGGGACCACAGATACGCAGTATTTT. It encodes CASSYSRSGTTDTQYF.

This clonotype was seen a handful of times. V usage is TRBV30 and J usage is TRBJ1-2, with a tentative D call TRBD1 (5 bases). Trimming removed 4 bases at V and 6 bases at J, with 18 bases between. Germline CDR1 reads GTSNPN; CDR2 reads SVGIG (reference sequence). This CDR3 spans 14 amino acids. For the CDR3, the DNA is TGTGCCTGGATGGGACCGACCTGGGGCAATGGCTACACCTTC. As protein: CAWMGPTWGNGYTF. Full variable domain (remainder filled in from reference TRBV30 and TRBJ1-2): SQTIHQWPATLVQPVGSPLSLECTVEGTSNPNLYWYRQAAGRGLQLLFYSVGIGQISSEVPQNLSASRPQDRQFILSSKKLLLSDSGFYLCAWMGPTWGNGYTFGSGTRLTVV.

The gene calls are TRBV4-2 and TRBJ2-7; 10 nucleotides match TRBD2. Looked up from germline, CDR1 is LGHNA and CDR2 is YNFKEQ. The CDR3 runs 16 residues. The V segment lost 3 bases and the J segment 0 bases; nucleotides outside the gene matches: 5. The CDR3 nucleotides are TGTGCCAGCAGCCATGACACTAGCGGGAACTCCTACGAGCAGTACTTC. Translation: CASSHDTSGNSYEQYF.

This chain uses TRBV19 with TRBJ2-3; D might be TRBD2 (7 bases). CDR1 and CDR2 (germline): LNHDA, SQIVND (reference sequence). This CDR3 comprises 15 residues. Trimming took 10 bases from V and 0 from J, leaving 17 bases between them. CDR3 region: CATGGQTTSTDTQYF. The CDR3 nucleotides read TGTGCCACCGGGGGGCAGACCACTAGCACAGATACGCAGTATTTT.

In its sample, this clonotype was seen a few times. V and J are TRBV4-2 and TRBJ2-1, with 9 bases matching TRBD2. The CDR3 loop spans 17 amino acids. Germline V gene data show CDR1 as LGHNA and CDR2 as YNFKEQ. V trimming: 1 base; J trimming: 1 base; junction bases outside the gene matches: 5. In DNA, the CDR3 is TGTGCCAGCAGCCAAGGCAATAGCGGGAGATCCTACAATGAGCAGTTCTTC. Protein sequence: CASSQGNSGRSYNEQFF.

To note about this clonotype: Since no conserved phenylalanine or tryptophan closes the CDR3, a read error is the likely cause. This chain links TRBV20-1 with TRBJ2-7; 11 nucleotides line up with TRBD2. Germline assignment: CDR1 DFQATT and CDR2 SNEGSKA (reference sequence). The CDR3 is 15 residues long. Trimming at V came to 2 bases and at J to 3 bases, leaving 6 bases not matched to a gene. The CDR3 here is CSARRSGTSGYEQYL. The CDR3 nucleotides are TGCAGTGCTAGACGATCCGGGACTAGCGGCTACGAGCAGTACTTA.